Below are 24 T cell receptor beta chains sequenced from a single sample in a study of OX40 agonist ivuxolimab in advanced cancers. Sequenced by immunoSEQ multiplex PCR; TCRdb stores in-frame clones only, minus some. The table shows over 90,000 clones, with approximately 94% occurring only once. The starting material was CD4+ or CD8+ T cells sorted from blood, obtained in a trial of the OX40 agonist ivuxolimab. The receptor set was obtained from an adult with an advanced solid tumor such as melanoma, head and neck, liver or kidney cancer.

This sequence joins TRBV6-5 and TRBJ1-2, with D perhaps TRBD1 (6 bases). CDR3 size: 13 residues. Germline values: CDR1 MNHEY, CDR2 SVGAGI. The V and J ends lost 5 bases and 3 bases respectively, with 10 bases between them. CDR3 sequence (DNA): TGTGCCAGCAGTCGGACAGCTCACTATGGCTACACCTTC. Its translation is CASSRTAHYGYTF.

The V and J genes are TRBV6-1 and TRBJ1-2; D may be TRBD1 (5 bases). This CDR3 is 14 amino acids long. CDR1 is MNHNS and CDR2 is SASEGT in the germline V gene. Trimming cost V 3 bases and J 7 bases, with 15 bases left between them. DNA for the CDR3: TGTGCCAGCAGTGAGGGGACGCATCGCCCTGGCTACACCTTC. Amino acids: CASSEGTHRPGYTF.

CDR3 amino acids: CASSLEMRPSVPLHF. The DNA of the CDR3 is TGTGCCAGCAGCTTAGAGATGAGGCCGAGCGTCCCCCTCCACTTT. The rearrangement links TRBV11-2 to TRBJ1-6; D call uncertain. This CDR3 comprises 15 residues. The V gene's germline CDR1 is SGHAT and CDR2 FQNNGV. Deletions cut 0 bases from V and 13 bases from J, with 16 bases between.

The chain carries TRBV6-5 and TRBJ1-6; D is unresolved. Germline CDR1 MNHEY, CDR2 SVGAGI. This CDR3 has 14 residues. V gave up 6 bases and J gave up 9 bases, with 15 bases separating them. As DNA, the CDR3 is TGTGCCAGCAGCCCCAGGCTCTGGCGTTCACCCCTCCACTTT. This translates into CASSPRLWRSPLHF.

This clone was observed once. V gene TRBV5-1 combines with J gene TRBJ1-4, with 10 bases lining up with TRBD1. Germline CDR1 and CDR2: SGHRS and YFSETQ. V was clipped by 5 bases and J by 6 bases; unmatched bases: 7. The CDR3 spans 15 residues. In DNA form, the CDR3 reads TGCGCCAGCAGTCGCGCCGGGACAGGGGATGAAAAACTGTTTTTT. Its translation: CASSRAGTGDEKLFF.

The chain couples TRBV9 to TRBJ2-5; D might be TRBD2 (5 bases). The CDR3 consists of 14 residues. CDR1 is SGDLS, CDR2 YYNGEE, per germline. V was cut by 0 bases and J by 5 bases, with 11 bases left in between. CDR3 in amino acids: CASSVDPPGETQYF. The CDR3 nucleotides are TGTGCCAGCAGCGTAGACCCTCCGGGGGAGACCCAGTACTTC.

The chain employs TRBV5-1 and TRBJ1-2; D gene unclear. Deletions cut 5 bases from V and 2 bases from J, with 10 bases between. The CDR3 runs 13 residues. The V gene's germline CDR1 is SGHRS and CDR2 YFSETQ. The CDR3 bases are TGCGCCAGCAGGCAGGACGGGAACTATGGCTACACCTTC. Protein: CASRQDGNYGYTF. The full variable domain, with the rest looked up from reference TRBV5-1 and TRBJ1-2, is KAGVTQTPRYLIKTRGQQVTLSCSPISGHRSVSWYQQTPGQGLQFLFEYFSETQRNKGNFPGRFSGRQFSNSRSEMNVSTLELGDSALYLCASRQDGNYGYTFGSGTRLTVV.

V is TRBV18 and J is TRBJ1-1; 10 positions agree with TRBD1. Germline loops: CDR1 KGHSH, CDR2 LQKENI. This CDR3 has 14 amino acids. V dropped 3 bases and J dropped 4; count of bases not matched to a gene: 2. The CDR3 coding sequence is TGTGCCAGCTCACCGACAGGGGGCTTCACTGAAGCTTTCTTT. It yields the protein CASSPTGGFTEAFF.

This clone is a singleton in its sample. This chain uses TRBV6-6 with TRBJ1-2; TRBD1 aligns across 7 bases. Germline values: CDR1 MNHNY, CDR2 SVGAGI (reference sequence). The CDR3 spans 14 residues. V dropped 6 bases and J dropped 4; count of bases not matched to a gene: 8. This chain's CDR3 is CASRLPTGAYGYTF. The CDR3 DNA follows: TGTGCCAGCAGGCTTCCAACAGGGGCCTATGGCTACACCTTC.

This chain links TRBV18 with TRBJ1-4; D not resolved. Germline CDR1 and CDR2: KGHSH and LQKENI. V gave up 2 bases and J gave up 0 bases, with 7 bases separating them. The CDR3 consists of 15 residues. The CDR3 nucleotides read TGTGCCAGCTCACCAAATCATGCAACTAATGAAAAACTGTTTTTT. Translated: CASSPNHATNEKLFF.

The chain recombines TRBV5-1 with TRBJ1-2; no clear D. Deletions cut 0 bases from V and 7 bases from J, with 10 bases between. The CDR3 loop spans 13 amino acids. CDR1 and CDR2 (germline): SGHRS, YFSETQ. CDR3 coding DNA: TGCGCCAGCAGCTTGGCACAAGGCCTTGGCTACACCTTC. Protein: CASSLAQGLGYTF.

The CDR3, as DNA: TGTGCCAGCAGCTTACGACTAATCCCCCTGGGGAGAGATACGCAGTATTTT. Protein product: CASSLRLIPLGRDTQYF. The gene calls are TRBV7-2 and TRBJ2-3; D is perhaps TRBD2 (5 bases). Germline V gene lookup returns CDR1 SGHTA and CDR2 FQGNSA. The CDR3 sequence is 17 residues long. V was clipped by 2 bases and J by 5 bases, with 20 bases between them.

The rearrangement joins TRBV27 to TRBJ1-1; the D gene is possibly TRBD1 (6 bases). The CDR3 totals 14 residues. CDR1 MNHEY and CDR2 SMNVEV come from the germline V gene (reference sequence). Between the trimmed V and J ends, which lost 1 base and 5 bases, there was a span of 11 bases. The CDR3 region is CASSLLGARTEAFF. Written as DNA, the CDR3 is TGTGCCAGCAGTTTATTGGGGGCAAGGACTGAAGCTTTCTTT.

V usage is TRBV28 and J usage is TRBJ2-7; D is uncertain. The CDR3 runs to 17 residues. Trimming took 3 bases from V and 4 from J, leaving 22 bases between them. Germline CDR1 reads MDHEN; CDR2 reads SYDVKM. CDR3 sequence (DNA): TGTGCCAGCAGTTTCTTCGTAGGAGTTCTACAGAGATACGAGCAGTACTTC. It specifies CASSFFVGVLQRYEQYF.

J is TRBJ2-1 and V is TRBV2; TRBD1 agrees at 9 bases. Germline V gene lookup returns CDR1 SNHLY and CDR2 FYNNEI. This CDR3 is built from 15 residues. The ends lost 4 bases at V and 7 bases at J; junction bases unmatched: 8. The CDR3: CASSVGGQGSNEQFF. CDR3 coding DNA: TGTGCCAGCAGTGTCGGGGGACAGGGATCAAATGAGCAGTTCTTC.

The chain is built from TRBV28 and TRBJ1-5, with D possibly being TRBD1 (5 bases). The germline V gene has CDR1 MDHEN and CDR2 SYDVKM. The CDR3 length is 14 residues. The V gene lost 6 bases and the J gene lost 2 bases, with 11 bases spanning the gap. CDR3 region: CASRRGGGNQPQHF. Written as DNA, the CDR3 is TGTGCCAGCAGGAGGGGCGGCGGCAATCAGCCCCAGCATTTT.

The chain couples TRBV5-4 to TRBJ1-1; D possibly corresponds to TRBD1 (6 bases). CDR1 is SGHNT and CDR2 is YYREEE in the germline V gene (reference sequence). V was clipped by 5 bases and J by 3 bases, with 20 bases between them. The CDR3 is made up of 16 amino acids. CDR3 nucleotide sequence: TGTGCCAGCAGTACGGGGGGCAGGATACAGGACACTGAAGCTTTCTTT. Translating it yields CASSTGGRIQDTEAFF.

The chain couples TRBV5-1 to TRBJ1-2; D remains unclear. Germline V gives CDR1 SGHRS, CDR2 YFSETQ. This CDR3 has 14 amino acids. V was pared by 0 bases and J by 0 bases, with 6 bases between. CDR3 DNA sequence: TGCGCCAGCAGCTTGGAAGCAGCTAACTATGGCTACACCTTC. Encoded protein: CASSLEAANYGYTF.

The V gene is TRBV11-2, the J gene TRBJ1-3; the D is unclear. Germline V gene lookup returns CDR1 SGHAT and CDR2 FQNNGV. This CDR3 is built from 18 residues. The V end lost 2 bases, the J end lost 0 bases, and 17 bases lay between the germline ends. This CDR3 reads CASSLRGRAVNSGNTIYF. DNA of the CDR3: TGTGCCAGCAGCTTAAGAGGTAGGGCCGTTAACTCTGGAAACACCATATATTTT.

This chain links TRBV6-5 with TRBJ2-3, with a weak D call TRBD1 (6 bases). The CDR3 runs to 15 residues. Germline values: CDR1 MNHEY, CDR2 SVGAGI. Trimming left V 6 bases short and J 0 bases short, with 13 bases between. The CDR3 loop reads CASRIQGMSTDTQYF. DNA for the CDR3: TGTGCCAGCAGGATACAGGGAATGAGCACAGATACGCAGTATTTT.

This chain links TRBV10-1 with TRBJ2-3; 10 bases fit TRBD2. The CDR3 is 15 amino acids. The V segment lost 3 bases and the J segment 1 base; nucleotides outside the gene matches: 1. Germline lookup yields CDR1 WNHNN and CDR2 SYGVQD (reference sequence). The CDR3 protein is CASSDLAGGTDTQYF. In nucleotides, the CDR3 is TGCGCCAGCAGTGATCTAGCGGGGGGCACAGATACGCAGTATTTT.

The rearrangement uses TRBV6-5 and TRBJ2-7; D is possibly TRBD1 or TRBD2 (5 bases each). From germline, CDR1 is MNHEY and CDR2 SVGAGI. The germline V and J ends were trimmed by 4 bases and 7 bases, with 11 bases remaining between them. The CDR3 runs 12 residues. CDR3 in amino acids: CASSWGEGEQYF. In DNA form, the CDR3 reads TGTGCCAGCAGTTGGGGTGAGGGGGAGCAGTACTTC.

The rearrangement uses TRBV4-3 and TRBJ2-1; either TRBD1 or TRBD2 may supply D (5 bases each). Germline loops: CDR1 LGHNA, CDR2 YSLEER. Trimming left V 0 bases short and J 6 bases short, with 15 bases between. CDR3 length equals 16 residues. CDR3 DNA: TGCGCCAGCAGCCAAGATGGGGGACGGCCCATCAATGAGCAGTTCTTC. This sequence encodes CASSQDGGRPINEQFF.

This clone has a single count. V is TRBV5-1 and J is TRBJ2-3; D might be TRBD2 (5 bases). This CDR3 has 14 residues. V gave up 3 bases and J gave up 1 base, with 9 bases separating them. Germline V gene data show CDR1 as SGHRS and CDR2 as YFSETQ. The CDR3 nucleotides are TGCGCCAGCAGCTCGCCGGAGGGCACAGATACGCAGTATTTT. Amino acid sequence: CASSSPEGTDTQYF.